Reported below is one T cell receptor beta chain. The target of this receptor is not known. The input lacks base qualities; no much larger clone sits a single base away. From each donor, a single peripheral blood sample of around 120 mL on average was drawn into heparinised tubes. A BD FACSAria II was used to sort naive, central memory, regulatory and stem cell-like memory CD4+ T cells with a panel that included CD45RO, CCR7, CD25, CD127, CD95 and CD27. Every sorted population had a purity above 98%. PBMCs were separated immediately by Lymphoprep density gradient centrifugation and were stained directly, without being cultured. So that batch effects would be minimized, each experiment stained and sorted samples in pairs, pairing one healthy donor with one patient. The sample is drawn from a study of beta chain features in type 1 diabetes (dated by TCRdb to 2017 to 2018). Study-wide context: No differences in mean age, gender distribution, total cell number or subset yield were found between patients and healthy donors. Regulatory and stem cell-like memory subsets were isolated from only 8 patients and roughly 8 healthy donors, whereas naive and central memory subsets came from all 30 or so donors. Across all samples, some 99 million sorted cells were examined, and cell number per subset correlated strongly with RNA yield. The study compared TCRB repertoires of sorted circulating CD4+ T cell subsets between recently diagnosed type 1 diabetes patients and matched healthy donors.

Beyond this particular receptor, the publication reports: Type 1 diabetes patients showed a moderate but significant shortening of TCRB CDR3 length in all four CD4+ subsets. HLA sub-analyses involved small numbers of individuals, so any influence of HLA type on TCRB rearrangement remained unresolved. Naive, central memory and regulatory TCRB repertoires appeared to be more alike among patients than among healthy donors. At VDJ recombination sites, type 1 diabetes patients had fewer insertions and more deleted nucleotides, which implies abnormalities in thymic rearrangement. Because cDNA was sequenced instead of genomic DNA, highly expressing activated cells could be over-represented, though the groups showed no difference in activation or CD3 levels. PCR might favor shorter templates, but patient and control samples were amplified and corrected together, so any skew would affect both groups equally.

The entire amount of isolated RNA was reverse transcribed using the High Capacity cDNA Reverse Transcription Kit, so the sequenced TCRB transcripts were expressed ones. Deep immunoSEQ sequencing was applied to naive, central memory and regulatory T cell samples, giving an average of about 3.8 million total reads per sample. After sorted cells were lysed in RLT buffer, RNA was extracted with DNase-treated RNeasy Micro or Mini kits, with the choice depending on cell number. To prevent cross-contamination, every cell subset was processed on its own, while patient and healthy donor samples were processed together. Using the immunoSEQ multiplex PCR, TCRB sequences were amplified from cDNA into 87-bp fragments spanning the CDR3 region. Amplicons were sequenced on the Illumina HiSeq platform. Per the original workflow: Synthetic template baselines were used to correct PCR bias computationally, reads within Hamming distance 2 were collapsed together, and singletons that could not be merged were discarded. Reads were aligned against IMGT to assign V, D and J genes, CDR3 length and insertions or deletions at six rearrangement sites. Within each subset, clonotype counts were normalized to sorted cell number, after which true diversity and Gini coefficients were computed with the tcR R package. The overlap coefficient, calculated on TCRB nucleotide sequences, was used to quantify repertoire sharing. Out-of-frame TCRB sequences from naive cells were analyzed as a proxy for the pre-selection repertoire. The immuneACCESS repertoire file appears here via TCRdb, limited to in-frame rearrangements. These files lack a portion of the clones; in checked studies, under half of the deficit traces to unresolved V genes, and the cause of the others is not known. V, J and clone size were drawn from that table, and D and trimming were deduced from the DNA. The sample includes about 230,000 clones, with 9.6% observed a single time. The ten largest clones capture about 0.03% of the sample.

The CDR3 runs 12 amino acids, cysteine and phenylalanine included. The CDR3 DNA has 36 bases and is translated from base 1. The germline V gene sets CDR1 to KGHSH and CDR2 to LQKENI. The V and J ends are trimmed by 3 bases and 4 bases, leaving 6 bases between them. The sequencing input was naive CD4+ T cells from blood. Sample cell subset or site, as interpreted from the label and publication: true naive CD4+ T cells. This sequence originates from a woman in her late teens or twenties in good health. The sequence is built from TRBV18 and TRBJ1-1, with TRBD1 as a weak D call on 5 bases. The nucleotide sequence reads TGTGCCAGCTCACCGGGACTCACTGAAGCTTTCTTT. Translated, it gives CASSPGLTEAFF.